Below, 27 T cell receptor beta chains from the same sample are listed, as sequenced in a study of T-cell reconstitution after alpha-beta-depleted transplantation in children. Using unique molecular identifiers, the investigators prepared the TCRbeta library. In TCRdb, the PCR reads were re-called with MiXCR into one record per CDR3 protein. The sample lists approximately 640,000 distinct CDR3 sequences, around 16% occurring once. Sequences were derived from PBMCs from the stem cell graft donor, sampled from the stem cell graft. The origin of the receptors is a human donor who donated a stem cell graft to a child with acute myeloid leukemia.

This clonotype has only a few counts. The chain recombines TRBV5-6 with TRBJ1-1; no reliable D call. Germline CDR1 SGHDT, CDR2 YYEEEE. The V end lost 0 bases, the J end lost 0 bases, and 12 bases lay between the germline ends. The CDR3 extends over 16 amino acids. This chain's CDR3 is CASSLEFGALNTEAFF. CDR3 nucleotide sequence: TGTGCCAGCAGCTTGGAGTTCGGAGCCTTGAACACTGAAGCTTTCTTT.

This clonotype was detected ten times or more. CDR3 protein: CSAQTTGYEQYF. For the CDR3, the DNA is TGCAGTGCCCAAACCACAGGCTACGAGCAGTACTTC. V gene TRBV20-1 combines with J gene TRBJ2-7; tentatively, D is TRBD1 (5 bases). Germline V gene sequence: CDR1 DFQATT, CDR2 SNEGSKA (reference sequence). Trimming took 6 bases from V and 3 from J, leaving 12 bases between them. The CDR3 is made up of 12 amino acids.

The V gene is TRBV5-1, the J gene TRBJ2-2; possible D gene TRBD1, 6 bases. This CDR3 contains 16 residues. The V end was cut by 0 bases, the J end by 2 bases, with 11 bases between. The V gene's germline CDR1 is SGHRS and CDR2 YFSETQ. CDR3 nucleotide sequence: TGCGCCAGCAGCTTGGATGGGGGCCTAAACACCGGGGAGCTGTTTTTT. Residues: CASSLDGGLNTGELFF. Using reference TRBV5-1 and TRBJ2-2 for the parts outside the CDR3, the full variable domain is KAGVTQTPRYLIKTRGQQVTLSCSPISGHRSVSWYQQTPGQGLQFLFEYFSETQRNKGNFPGRFSGRQFSNSRSEMNVSTLELGDSALYLCASSLDGGLNTGELFFGEGSRLTVL.

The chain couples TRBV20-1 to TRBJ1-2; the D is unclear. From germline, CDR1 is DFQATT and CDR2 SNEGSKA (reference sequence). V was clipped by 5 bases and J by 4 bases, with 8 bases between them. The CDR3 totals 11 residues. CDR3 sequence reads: CSAPPGYGYTF. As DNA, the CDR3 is TGCAGTGCTCCACCGGGCTATGGCTACACCTTC.

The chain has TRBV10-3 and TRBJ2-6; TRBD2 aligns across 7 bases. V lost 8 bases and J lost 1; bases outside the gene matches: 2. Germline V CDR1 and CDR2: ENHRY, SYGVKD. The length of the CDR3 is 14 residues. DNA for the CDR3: TGTGCCATCGCCGGGGGGTCTGGGGCCAACGTCCTGACTTTC. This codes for CAIAGGSGANVLTF.

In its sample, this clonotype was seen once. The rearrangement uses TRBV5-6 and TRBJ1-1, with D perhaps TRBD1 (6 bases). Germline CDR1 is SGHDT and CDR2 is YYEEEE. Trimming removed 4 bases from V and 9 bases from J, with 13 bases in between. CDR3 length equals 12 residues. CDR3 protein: CASSQDSQKAFF. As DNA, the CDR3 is TGTGCCAGCAGCCAGGACAGCCAGAAAGCTTTCTTT.

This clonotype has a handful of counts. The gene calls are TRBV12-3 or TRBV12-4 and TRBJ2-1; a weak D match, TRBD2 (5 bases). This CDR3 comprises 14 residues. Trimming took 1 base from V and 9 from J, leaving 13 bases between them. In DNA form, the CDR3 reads TGTGCCAGCAGTTTAGGACACCGTGGAGGTGAGCAGTTCTTC. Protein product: CASSLGHRGGEQFF.

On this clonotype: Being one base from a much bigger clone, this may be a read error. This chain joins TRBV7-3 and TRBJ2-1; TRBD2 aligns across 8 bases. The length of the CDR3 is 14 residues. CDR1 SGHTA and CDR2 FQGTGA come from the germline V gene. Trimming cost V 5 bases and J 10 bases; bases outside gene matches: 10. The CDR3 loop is CASSTTALADEQFF. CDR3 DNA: TGTGCCAGCAGCACCACGGCACTAGCGGACGAGCAGTTCTTC.

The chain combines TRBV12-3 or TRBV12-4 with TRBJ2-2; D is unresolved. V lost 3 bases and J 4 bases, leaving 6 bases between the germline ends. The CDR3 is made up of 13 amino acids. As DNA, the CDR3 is TGTGCCAGCAGTTTCATTCCCACCGGGGAGCTGTTTTTT. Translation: CASSFIPTGELFF.

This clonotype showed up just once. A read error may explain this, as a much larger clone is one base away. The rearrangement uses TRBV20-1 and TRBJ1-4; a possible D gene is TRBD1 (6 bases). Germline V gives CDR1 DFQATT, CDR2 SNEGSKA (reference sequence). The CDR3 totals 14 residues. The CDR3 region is CSARETGPNENLFF. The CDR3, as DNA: TGCAGTGCTAGGGAAACAGGGCCTAATGAAAACCTGTTTTTT.

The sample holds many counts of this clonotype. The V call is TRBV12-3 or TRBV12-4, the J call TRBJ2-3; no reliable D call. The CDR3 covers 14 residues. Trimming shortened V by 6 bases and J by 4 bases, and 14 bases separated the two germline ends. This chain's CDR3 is CASSPSADPDTQYF. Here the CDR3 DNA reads TGTGCCAGCAGCCCGTCGGCGGACCCAGATACGCAGTATTTT.

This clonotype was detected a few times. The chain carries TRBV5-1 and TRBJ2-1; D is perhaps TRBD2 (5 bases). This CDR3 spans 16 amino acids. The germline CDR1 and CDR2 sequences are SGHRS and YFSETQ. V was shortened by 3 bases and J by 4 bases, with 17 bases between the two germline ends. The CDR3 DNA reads TGCGCCAGCAGCTCGGTGCGGGCCCTCCCTTACAATGAGCAGTTCTTC. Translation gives CASSSVRALPYNEQFF.

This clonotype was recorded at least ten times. The CDR3 nucleotides read TGCAGTGCTTACGAGGGGGCGCAGGGGAATCAGCCCCAGCATTTT. It is translated as CSAYEGAQGNQPQHF. This chain uses TRBV20-1 with TRBJ1-5; the match to TRBD1 covers 7 bases. CDR1 and CDR2 from the germline V gene are DFQATT and SNEGSKA (reference sequence). The length of the CDR3 is 15 residues. V was pared by 5 bases and J by 4 bases, with 11 bases of the junction left unmatched.

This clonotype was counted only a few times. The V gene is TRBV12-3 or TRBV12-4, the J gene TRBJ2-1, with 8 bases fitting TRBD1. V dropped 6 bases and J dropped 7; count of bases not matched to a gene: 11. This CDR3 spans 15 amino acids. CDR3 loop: CASRADAGTGNEQFF. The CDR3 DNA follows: TGTGCCAGCAGGGCTGATGCCGGGACAGGAAATGAGCAGTTCTTC.

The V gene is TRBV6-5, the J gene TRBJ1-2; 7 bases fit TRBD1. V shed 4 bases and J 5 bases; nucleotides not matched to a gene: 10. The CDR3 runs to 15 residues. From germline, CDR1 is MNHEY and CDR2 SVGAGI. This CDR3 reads CASSSKPGQHYGYTF. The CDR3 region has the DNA TGTGCCAGCAGTTCGAAACCGGGACAGCATTATGGCTACACCTTC.

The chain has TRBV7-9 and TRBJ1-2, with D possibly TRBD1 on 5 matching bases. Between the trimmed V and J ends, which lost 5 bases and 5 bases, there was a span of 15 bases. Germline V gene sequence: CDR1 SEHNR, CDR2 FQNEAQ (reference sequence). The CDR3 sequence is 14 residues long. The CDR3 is CASSPPGAGYGYTF. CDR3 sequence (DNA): TGTGCCAGCAGCCCGCCCGGGGCAGGATATGGCTACACCTTC.

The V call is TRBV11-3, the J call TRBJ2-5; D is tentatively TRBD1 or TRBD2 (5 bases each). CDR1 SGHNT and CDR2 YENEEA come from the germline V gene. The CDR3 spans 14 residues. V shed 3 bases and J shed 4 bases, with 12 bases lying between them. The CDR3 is CASSLGDHPETQYF. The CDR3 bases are TGTGCCAGCAGCTTGGGGGACCACCCAGAGACCCAGTACTTC.

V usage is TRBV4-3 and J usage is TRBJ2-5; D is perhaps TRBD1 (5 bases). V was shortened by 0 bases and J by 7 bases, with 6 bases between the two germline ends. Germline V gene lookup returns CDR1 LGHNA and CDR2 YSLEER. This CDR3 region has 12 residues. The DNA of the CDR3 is TGCGCCAGCAGCCAAGATCAGGGGACCCAGTACTTC. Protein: CASSQDQGTQYF.

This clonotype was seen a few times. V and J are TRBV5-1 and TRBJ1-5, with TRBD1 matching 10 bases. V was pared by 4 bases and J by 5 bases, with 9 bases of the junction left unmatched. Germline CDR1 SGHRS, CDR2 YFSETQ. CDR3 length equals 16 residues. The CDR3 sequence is CASSRGDRGSDQPQHF. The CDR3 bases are TGCGCCAGCAGCAGAGGGGACAGGGGAAGCGATCAGCCCCAGCATTTT.

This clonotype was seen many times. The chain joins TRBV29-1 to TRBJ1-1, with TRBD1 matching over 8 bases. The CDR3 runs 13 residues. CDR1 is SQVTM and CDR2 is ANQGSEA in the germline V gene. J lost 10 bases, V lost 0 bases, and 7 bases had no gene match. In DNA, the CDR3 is TGCAGCGTTGAAGATTACCGGACAGGGCTAGCTTTCTTT. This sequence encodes CSVEDYRTGLAFF.

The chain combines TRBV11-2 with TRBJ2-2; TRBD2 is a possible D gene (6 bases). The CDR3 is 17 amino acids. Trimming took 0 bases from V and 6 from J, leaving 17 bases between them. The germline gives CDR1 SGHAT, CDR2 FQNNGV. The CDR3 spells CASSLEPLRAGAGELFF. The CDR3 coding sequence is TGTGCCAGCAGCTTAGAGCCCCTGAGAGCGGGTGCCGGGGAGCTGTTTTTT.

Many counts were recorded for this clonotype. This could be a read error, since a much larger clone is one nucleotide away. The CDR3 sequence: CSATGGNTEAFF. CDR3 DNA sequence: TGCAGTGCTACAGGGGGGAACACTGAAGCTTTCTTT. The J gene is TRBJ1-1, the V gene TRBV20-1; 7 bases agree with TRBD1. V lost 4 bases, J lost 1 base, and 0 bases stayed unmatched. Per the germline V gene, CDR1 is DFQATT and CDR2 is SNEGSKA (reference sequence). The CDR3 has 12 amino acids.

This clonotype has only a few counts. The CDR3: CAISEGIGQSRGTEAFF. The CDR3 DNA is TGTGCCATCAGTGAGGGAATTGGTCAGTCGAGGGGCACTGAAGCTTTCTTT. V usage is TRBV10-3 and J usage is TRBJ1-1, with a possible D match to TRBD1 (5 bases). Trimming removed 2 bases from V and 4 bases from J, with 20 bases in between. Germline V CDR1 and CDR2: ENHRY, SYGVKD. The CDR3 totals 17 residues.

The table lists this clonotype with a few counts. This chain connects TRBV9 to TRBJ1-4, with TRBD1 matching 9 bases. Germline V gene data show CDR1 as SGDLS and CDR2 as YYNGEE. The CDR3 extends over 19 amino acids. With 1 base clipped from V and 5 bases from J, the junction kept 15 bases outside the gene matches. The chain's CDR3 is CASSVRPGSGTGTNEKLFF. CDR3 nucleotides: TGTGCCAGCAGCGTAAGGCCGGGGTCGGGGACAGGGACGAATGAAAAACTGTTTTTT. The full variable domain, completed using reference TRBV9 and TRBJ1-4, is DSGVTQTPKHLITATGQRVTLRCSPRSGDLSVYWYQQSLDQGLQFLIQYYNGEERAKGNILERFSAQQFPDLHSELNLSSLELGDSALYFCASSVRPGSGTGTNEKLFFGSGTQLSVL.

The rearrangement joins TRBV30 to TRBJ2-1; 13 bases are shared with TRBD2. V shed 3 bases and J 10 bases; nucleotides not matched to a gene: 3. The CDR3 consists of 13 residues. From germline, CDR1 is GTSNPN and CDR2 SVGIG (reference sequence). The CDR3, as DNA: TGTGCCTGGAGACTAGCGGGGGGGCTAGAGCAGTTCTTC. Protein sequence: CAWRLAGGLEQFF.

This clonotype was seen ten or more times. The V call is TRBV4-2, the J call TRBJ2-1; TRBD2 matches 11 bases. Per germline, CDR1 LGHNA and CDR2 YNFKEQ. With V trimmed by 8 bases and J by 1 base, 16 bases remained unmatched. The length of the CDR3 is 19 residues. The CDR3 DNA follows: TGTGCCAGCCGCCCCCGAGGGACTAGCGGTGAAGGGTCCTACAATGAGCAGTTCTTC. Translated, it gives CASRPRGTSGEGSYNEQFF.

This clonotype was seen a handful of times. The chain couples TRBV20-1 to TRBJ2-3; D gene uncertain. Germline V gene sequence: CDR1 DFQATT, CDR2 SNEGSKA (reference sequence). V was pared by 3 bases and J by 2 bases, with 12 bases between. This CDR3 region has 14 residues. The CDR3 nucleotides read TGCAGTGCTAGGGGAATCCGAACCACAGATACGCAGTATTTT. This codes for CSARGIRTTDTQYF.